The table lists the clone carrying this TCR beta chain with many counts. From germline, CDR1 is MDHEN and CDR2 SYDVKM. The CDR3 is made up of 15 amino acids. Trimming pared 3 bases from V and 11 bases from J, leaving 21 bases between. The data belong to a study of regulatory T cells in long-lasting Graves disease. Study overall: Patients newly diagnosed with Graves' had been on antithyroid drugs for under 3 months.

Time point defined: newly diagnosed GD, antithyroid drugs for less than 3 months. Isolated PBMC RNA provided the starting material for the TCR library. The TCR beta library used iRepertoire HTBI primers with Arm-PCR amplification of CDR3. TCRdb reanalysed the multiplex PCR reads using MiXCR and keeps one entry per CDR3 protein. This sample yields around 450,000 distinct CDR3 sequences, of which around 15% are seen a single time; 12% belongs to the top ten. This same sample was also taken into another study, of T cells in Graves' hyperthyroidism and ophthalmopathy. From that paper: The TCR CDR3 first-round RT-PCR relied on the HTBI primer set.

The material sequenced was peripheral blood mononuclear cells (PBMCs), taken at new diagnosis, from a patient treated with antithyroid drugs. This chain links TRBV28 with TRBJ2-3, with D perhaps matching TRBD1 or TRBD2 (6 bases each). The receptor was derived from a man between 40 and 49 years old with Graves disease. CDR3 coding DNA: TGTGCCAGCAGTTTGGGGGGCTTCCCCAGGCCTAGGCAGTATTTT. Its translation: CASSLGGFPRPRQYF.